This TCR beta chain appears in the sequencing data of a study of blood T cell repertoires in COVID-19. The V and J ends lost 4 bases and 0 bases, in that order; junction bases with no gene match: 1. The germline gives CDR1 MGHRA, CDR2 YSYEKL. The CDR3 totals 16 residues. Original processing methods: How many nucleated cells were present was estimated from reference gene primer amplification. Assay used: immunoSEQ multiplex PCR; TCRdb lists only in-frame clones, some missing. The V and J calls and the clone size are those of that table, but D and trimming were determined from the DNA. The data hold 89,000 or so clones, with around 88% observed a single time. In its sample, this clone was seen a few times.

Sequenced: peripheral blood. The V and J genes are TRBV4-1 and TRBJ1-5, with 12 bases that match TRBD1. The TCR originated in a man aged 50-59 years with active COVID-19. This chain's CDR3 is CASSLGQGASNQPQHF. CDR3 sequence (DNA): TGCGCCAGCAGCCTGGGACAGGGGGCTAGCAATCAGCCCCAGCATTTT.